This T cell receptor (beta chain) derives from a study of CXCR3-negative and CXCR3-positive naive CD8 T cells. General observations from the study: Both naive subsets had comparably high diversity; memory CD8+ cells much lower.

Looked up from germline, CDR1 is SGHVS and CDR2 is FNYEAQ. The CDR3 has 12 residues. The method, 5' RACE with UMI labels, was used to prepare the TRB cDNA libraries. No DNA is given; TCRdb re-called the 5' RACE reads and lists each CDR3 protein once. Recorded for this sample: around 140,000 distinct CDR3 sequences. For this clonotype: As yet, its antigen is unknown.

The chain is built from TRBV7-6 and TRBJ2-1; TCRdb selects TRBD2, and the lack of DNA leaves this call unchecked. The sample was naive CXCR3- CD8+ T cells from blood. Subset specified: CD45RO-CCR7+CD27+CD95- naive CD8+ T cells lacking CXCR3 (TNR3-). The TCR originated in a human donor in good health. Some clones in this sample may be carry-over from other donors' samples. Here the CDR3 reads CASSLREGEQFF.